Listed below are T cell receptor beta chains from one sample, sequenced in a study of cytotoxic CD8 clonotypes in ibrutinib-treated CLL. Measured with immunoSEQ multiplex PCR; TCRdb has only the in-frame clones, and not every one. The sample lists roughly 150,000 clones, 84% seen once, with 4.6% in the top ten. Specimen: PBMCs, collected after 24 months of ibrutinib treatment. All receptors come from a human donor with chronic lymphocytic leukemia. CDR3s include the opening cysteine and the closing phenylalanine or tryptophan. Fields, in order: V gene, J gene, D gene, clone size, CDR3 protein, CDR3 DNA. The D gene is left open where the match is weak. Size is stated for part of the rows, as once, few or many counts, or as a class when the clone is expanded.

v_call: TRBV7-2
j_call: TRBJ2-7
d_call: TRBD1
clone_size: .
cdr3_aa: CASSQTGALTPYEQYF
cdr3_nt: TGTGCCAGCAGCCAGACAGGGGCCCTCACCCCCTACGAGCAGTACTTC

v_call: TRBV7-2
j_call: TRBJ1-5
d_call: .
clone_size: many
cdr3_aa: CASSLDFGGGSNQPQHF
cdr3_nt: TGTGCCAGCAGCTTAGATTTCGGAGGGGGTAGCAATCAGCCCCAGCATTTT

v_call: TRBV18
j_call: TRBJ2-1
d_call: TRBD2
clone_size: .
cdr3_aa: CASSSSRNLAGVGNEQFF
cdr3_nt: TGTGCCAGCTCCTCCTCCCGAAATCTAGCGGGAGTTGGCAATGAGCAGTTCTTC

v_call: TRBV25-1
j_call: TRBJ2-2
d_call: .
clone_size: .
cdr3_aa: CASSESSLAGITGELFF
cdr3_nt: TGTGCCAGCAGTGAATCAAGTTTGGCAGGGATCACCGGGGAGCTGTTTTTT

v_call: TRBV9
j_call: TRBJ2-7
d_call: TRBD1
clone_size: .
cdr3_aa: CASSVAGTAFSYEQYF
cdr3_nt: TGTGCCAGCAGCGTAGCCGGGACAGCCTTCTCCTACGAGCAGTACTTC

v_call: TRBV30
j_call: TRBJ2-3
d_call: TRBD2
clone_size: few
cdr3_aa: CAWVEGGRTTDTQYF
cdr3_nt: TGTGCCTGGGTGGAGGGCGGGAGGACCACAGATACGCAGTATTTT

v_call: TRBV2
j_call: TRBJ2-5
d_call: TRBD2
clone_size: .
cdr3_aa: CASSEGVAGWRETQYF
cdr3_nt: TGTGCCAGCAGTGAGGGGGTAGCGGGATGGCGAGAGACCCAGTACTTC

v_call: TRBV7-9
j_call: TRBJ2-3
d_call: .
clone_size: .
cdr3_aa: CASSRNKRTDTQYF
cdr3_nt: TGTGCCAGCAGTAGGAATAAAAGGACAGATACGCAGTATTTT

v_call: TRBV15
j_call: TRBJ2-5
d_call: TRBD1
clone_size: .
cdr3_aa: CATSSETTGYIQETQYF
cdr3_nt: TGTGCCACCAGCAGCGAAACGACAGGGTATATACAAGAGACCCAGTACTTC

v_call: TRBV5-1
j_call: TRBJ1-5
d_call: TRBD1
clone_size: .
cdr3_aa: CASSPGTGYQPQHF
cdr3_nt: TGCGCCAGCAGCCCAGGGACAGGATATCAGCCCCAGCATTTT

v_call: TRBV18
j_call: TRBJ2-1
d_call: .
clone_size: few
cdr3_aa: CASSPPLVQGQGDEQFF
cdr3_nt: TGTGCCAGCTCACCACCGCTTGTACAGGGCCAAGGCGATGAGCAGTTCTTC

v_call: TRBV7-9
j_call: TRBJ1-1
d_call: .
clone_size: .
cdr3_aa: CASSLVSGEVTEAFF
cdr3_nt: TGTGCCAGCAGCTTAGTTTCCGGGGAAGTCACTGAAGCTTTCTTT

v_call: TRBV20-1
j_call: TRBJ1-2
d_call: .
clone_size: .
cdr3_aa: CSASAGHGYTF
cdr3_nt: TGCAGTGCCAGTGCAGGGCACGGCTACACCTTC

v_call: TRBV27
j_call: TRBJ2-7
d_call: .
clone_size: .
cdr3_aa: CASRGTANFYEQYF
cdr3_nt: TGTGCCAGCCGAGGGACTGCTAATTTCTACGAGCAGTACTTC

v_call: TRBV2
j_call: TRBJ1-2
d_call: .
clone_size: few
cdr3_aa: CASSEAGPYGYTF
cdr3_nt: TGTGCCAGCAGTGAAGCGGGACCATATGGCTACACCTTC

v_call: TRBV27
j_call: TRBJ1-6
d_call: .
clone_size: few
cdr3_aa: CASSLPSSPLHF
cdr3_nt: TGTGCCAGCAGTTTACCCTCCTCACCCCTCCACTTT

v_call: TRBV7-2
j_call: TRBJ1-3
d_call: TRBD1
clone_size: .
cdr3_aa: CASSRRTGGNTIYF
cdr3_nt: TGTGCCAGCAGCCGGCGGACAGGCGGAAACACCATATATTTT

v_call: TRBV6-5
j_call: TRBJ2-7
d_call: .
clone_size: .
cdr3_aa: CASRRTDYSTYEQYF
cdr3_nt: TGTGCCAGCAGACGGACAGACTACTCTACCTACGAGCAGTACTTC

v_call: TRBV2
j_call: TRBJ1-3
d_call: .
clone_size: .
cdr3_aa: CASTLYPLSSGNTIYF
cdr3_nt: TGTGCCAGCACATTGTACCCGTTGAGCTCTGGAAACACCATATATTTT

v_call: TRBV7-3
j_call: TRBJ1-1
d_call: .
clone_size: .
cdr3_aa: CASSLLGGRNTEAFF
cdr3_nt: TGTGCCAGCAGCTTACTTGGGGGCAGGAACACTGAAGCTTTCTTT

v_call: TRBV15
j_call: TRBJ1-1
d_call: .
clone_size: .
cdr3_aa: CATSRAMANTEAFF
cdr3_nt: TGTGCCACCAGCAGAGCCATGGCGAACACTGAAGCTTTCTTT

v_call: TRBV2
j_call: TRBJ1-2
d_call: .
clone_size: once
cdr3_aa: CASSEARQTNYGYTF
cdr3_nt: TGTGCCAGCAGTGAAGCGCGTCAGACCAACTATGGCTACACCTTC

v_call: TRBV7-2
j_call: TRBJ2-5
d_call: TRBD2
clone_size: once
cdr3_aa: CASSPEWLAGGPQYF
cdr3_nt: TGTGCCAGCAGCCCCGAGTGGCTAGCGGGTGGCCCCCAGTACTTC

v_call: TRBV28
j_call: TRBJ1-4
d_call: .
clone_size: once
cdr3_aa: CASSLGGVGANEKLFF
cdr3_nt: TGTGCCAGCAGTTTAGGGGGGGTTGGGGCTAATGAAAAACTGTTTTTT

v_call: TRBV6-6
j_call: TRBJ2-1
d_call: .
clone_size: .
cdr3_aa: CASIRNNEQFF
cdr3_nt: TGTGCCAGCATTCGAAACAATGAGCAGTTCTTC

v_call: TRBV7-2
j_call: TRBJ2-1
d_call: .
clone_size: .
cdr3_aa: CASTPAGDVYNEQFF
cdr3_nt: TGTGCCAGCACCCCAGCCGGCGATGTCTACAATGAGCAGTTCTTC

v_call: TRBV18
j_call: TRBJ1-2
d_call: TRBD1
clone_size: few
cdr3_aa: CASSAGQGARGYTF
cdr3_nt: TGTGCCAGCTCAGCAGGCCAGGGGGCGCGTGGCTACACCTTC

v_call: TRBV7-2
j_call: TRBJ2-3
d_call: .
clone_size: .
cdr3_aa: CASIAGPATSTQYF
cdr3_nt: TGTGCCAGCATTGCGGGCCCCGCTACCAGTACGCAGTATTTT

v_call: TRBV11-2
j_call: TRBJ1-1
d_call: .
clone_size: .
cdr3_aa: CADTPGANTEAFF
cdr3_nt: TGTGCCGATACTCCAGGGGCGAACACTGAAGCTTTCTTT

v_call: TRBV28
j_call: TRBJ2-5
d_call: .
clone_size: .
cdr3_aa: CASSSYRTAQETQYF
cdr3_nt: TGTGCCAGCAGTTCATATCGGACAGCTCAAGAGACCCAGTACTTC

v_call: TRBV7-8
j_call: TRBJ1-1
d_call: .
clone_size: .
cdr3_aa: CASSLGGSAEAFF
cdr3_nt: TGTGCCAGCAGCTTAGGTGGGTCGGCTGAAGCTTTCTTT

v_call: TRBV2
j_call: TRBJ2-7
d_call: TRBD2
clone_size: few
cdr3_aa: CASSEEVAGVRHEQYF
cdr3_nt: TGTGCCAGCAGTGAAGAGGTAGCGGGAGTGAGGCACGAGCAGTACTTC

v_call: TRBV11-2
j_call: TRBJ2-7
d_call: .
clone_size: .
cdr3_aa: CASTPARAGSYEQYF
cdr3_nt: TGTGCCAGCACCCCGGCGCGCGCAGGGTCATACGAGCAGTACTTC

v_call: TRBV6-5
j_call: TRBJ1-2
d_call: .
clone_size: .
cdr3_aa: CASSYSGTNYGYTF
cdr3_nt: TGTGCCAGCAGTTACTCCGGAACTAACTATGGCTACACCTTC

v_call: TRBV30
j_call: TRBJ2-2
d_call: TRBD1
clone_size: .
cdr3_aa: CAWSGQGSFMGELFF
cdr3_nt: TGTGCCTGGAGCGGACAGGGGTCGTTTATGGGGGAGCTGTTTTTT

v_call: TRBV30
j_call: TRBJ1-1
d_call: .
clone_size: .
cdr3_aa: CAWSVTAEAFF
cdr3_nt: TGTGCCTGGAGTGTAACAGCTGAAGCTTTCTTT

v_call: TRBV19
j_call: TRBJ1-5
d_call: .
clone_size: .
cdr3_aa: CASSIDRGRTSNQPQHF
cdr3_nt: TGTGCCAGTAGTATAGATCGGGGCAGAACTAGCAATCAGCCCCAGCATTTT

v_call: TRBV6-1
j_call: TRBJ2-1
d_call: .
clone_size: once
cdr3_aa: CASSEVRSSYNEQFF
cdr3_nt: TGTGCCAGCAGTGAAGTGAGGAGCTCCTACAATGAGCAGTTCTTC

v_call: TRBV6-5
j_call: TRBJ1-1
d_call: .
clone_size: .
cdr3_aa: CASSYSTTRMNTEAFF
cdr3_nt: TGTGCCAGCAGTTACTCGACGACAAGAATGAACACTGAAGCTTTCTTT

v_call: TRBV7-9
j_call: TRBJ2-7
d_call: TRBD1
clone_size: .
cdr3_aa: CASSLVGQGVPYEQYF
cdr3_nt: TGTGCCAGCAGCCTAGTTGGACAGGGGGTCCCCTACGAGCAGTACTTC

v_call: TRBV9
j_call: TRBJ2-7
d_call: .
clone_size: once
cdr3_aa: CASSPRWASYEQYF
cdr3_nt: TGTGCCAGCAGCCCCCGCTGGGCCTCATACGAGCAGTACTTC

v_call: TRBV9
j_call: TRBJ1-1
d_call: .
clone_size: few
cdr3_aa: CASSVGSTHVAAFF
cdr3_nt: TGTGCCAGCAGCGTCGGCAGCACTCACGTGGCGGCTTTCTTT

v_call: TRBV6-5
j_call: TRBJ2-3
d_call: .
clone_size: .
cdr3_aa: CASRPGPYTDTQYF
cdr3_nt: TGTGCCAGCAGGCCGGGACCTTACACAGATACGCAGTATTTT

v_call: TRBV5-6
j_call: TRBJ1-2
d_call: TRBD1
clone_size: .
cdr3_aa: CASSSGQGAAGYTF
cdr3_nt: TGTGCCAGCAGCTCCGGACAGGGGGCTGCTGGCTACACCTTC

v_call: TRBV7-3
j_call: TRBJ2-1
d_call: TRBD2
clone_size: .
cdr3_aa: CASSLGGSINEQFF
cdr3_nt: TGTGCCAGCAGCTTGGGGGGGAGTATAAATGAGCAGTTCTTC

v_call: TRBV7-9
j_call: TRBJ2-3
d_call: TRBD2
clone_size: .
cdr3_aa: CASSLPSSGSGGDTQYF
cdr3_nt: TGTGCCAGCAGCCTACCCTCTAGCGGGAGTGGTGGAGATACGCAGTATTTT

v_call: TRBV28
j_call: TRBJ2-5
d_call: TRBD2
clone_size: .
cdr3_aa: CASSLYRAGGGETQYF
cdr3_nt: TGTGCCAGCAGTTTATACAGAGCGGGAGGAGGAGAGACCCAGTACTTC

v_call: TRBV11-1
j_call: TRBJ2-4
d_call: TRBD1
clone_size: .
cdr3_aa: CASSFRGLGNIQYF
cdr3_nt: TGTGCCAGCAGCTTCAGGGGGCTAGGGAACATTCAGTACTTC

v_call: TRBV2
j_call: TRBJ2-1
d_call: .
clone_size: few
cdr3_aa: CASSVGRGSYNEQFF
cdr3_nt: TGTGCCAGCAGTGTTGGCAGGGGCTCCTACAATGAGCAGTTCTTC

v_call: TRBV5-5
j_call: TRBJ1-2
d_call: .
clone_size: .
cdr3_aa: CASSLVNPGHHGYTF
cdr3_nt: TGTGCCAGCAGCTTGGTCAATCCGGGACACCATGGCTACACCTTC

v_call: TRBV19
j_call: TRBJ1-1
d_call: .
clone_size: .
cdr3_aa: CASSIRGKVTGTEAFF
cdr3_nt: TGTGCCAGTAGTATAAGGGGCAAGGTTACGGGTACTGAAGCTTTCTTT

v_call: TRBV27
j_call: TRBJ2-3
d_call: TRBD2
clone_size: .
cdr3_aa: CASSLSWGGRAPDTQYF
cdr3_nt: TGTGCCAGCAGTTTATCTTGGGGCGGGAGGGCCCCAGATACGCAGTATTTT

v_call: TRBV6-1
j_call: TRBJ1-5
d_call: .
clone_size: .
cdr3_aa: CARPGPFNQPQHF
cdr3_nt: TGTGCCAGACCGGGACCGTTCAATCAGCCCCAGCATTTT

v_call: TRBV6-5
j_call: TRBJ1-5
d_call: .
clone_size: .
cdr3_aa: CASSYSGPRQPQHF
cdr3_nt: TGTGCCAGCAGTTACTCTGGGCCCAGGCAGCCCCAGCATTTT

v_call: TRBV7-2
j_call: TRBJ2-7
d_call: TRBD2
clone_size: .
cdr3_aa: CASSRGLTSGISSYEQYF
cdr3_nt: TGTGCCAGCAGCCGCGGACTGACTAGCGGGATTAGCTCCTACGAGCAGTACTTC